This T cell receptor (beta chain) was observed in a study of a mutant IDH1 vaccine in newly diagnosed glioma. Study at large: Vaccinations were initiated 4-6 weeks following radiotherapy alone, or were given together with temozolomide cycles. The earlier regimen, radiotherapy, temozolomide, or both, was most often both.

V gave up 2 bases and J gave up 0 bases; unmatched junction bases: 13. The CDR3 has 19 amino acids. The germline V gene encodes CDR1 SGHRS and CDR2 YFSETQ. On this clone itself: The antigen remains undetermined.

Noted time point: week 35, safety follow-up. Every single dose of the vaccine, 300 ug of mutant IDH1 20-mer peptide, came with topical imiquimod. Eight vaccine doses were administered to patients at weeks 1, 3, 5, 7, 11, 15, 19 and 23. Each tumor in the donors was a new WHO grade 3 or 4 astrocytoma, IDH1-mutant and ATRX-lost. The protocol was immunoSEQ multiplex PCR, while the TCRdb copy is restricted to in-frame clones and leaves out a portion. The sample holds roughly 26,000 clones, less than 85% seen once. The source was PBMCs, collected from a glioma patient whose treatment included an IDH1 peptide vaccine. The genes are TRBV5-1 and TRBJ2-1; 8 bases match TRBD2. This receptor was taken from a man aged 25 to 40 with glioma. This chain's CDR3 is CASSLGRKVAGSSYNEQFF. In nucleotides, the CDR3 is TGCGCCAGCAGCTTAGGGCGGAAAGTAGCGGGAAGCTCCTACAATGAGCAGTTCTTC. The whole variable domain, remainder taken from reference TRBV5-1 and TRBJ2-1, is KAGVTQTPRYLIKTRGQQVTLSCSPISGHRSVSWYQQTPGQGLQFLFEYFSETQRNKGNFPGRFSGRQFSNSRSEMNVSTLELGDSALYLCASSLGRKVAGSSYNEQFFGPGTRLTVL.